Given below is one T cell receptor (beta chain) in context. This entry is derived from a study of blood T cell repertoires in COVID-19. Clones were read by immunoSEQ multiplex PCR, and TCRdb kept only the in-frame ones, dropping some. The table has 200,000 or so clones, less than 90% seen once. Germline CDR1 SGHTA, CDR2 FQGNSA. V was shortened by 5 bases and J by 0 bases, with 13 bases between the two germline ends. The CDR3 contains 15 residues. Sequencing was performed on peripheral blood. This TCR derives from a woman older than 75 with COVID-19, enrolled during active disease. This chain uses TRBV7-2 with TRBJ1-1; the D gene is possibly TRBD1 (6 bases). For the CDR3, the DNA is TGTGCCAGCAGCCTGAGGGGGTCCATGAACACTGAAGCTTTCTTT. Its protein is CASSLRGSMNTEAFF.